These 12 T cell receptor beta chains were all obtained from the same sample, sequenced in a study of shared clonotypes between healthy human individuals. TCRdb's copy holds only in-frame clones and misses some; the assay was immunoSEQ multiplex PCR. Of over a million clones in the sample, roughly 96% were seen once. The sample was naive CD4+ T cells sorted from blood. The subset: CD45RA+ positively selected. The source of these receptors is a man aged 30 to 39 in good health.

The chain is built from TRBV7-8 and TRBJ2-1, with D perhaps being TRBD1 or TRBD2 (5 bases each). Deletions cut 4 bases from V and 9 bases from J, with 19 bases between. Germline CDR1 and CDR2: SGHVS and FQNEAQ. The length of the CDR3 is 15 residues. The CDR3 DNA reads TGTGCCAGCAGCTCGACAGAAACCGCTGGGGGTGAGCAGTTCTTC. Its protein is CASSSTETAGGEQFF.

V gene TRBV25-1 combines with J gene TRBJ2-4; tentative D call: TRBD1 (6 bases). Germline V gives CDR1 MGHDK, CDR2 SYGVNS. V lost 4 bases, J lost 2 bases, and 12 bases lay in between. CDR3 size: 15 residues. Here the CDR3 DNA reads TGTGCCAGCAGTGGTCAAGGGGGACCCAAAAACATTCAGTACTTC. Translating gives CASSGQGGPKNIQYF.

The gene calls are TRBV19 and TRBJ1-1; 7 bases map to TRBD1. V shed 6 bases, J shed 11 bases, and the junction held 6 bases outside the gene matches. Germline-derived CDR1 and CDR2 are LNHDA and SQIVND (reference sequence). The CDR3 sequence is 11 residues long. This CDR3 reads CASRNTGEAFF. The CDR3 nucleotides are TGTGCCAGTAGAAACACAGGGGAGGCTTTCTTT.

The chain links TRBV7-2 to TRBJ2-3; TRBD1 might be the D (5 bases). V lost 5 bases, J lost 5 bases, and 8 bases lay in between. Germline-derived CDR1 and CDR2 are SGHTA and FQGNSA. This CDR3 is built from 12 residues. The CDR3 region is CASSRTGDTQYF. In DNA, the CDR3 is TGTGCCAGCAGCCGAACAGGAGATACGCAGTATTTT.

Note on this clone: Germline and junction disagree at one end, which may indicate a read error. The rearrangement joins TRBV18 to TRBJ2-1, with D maybe TRBD2 (6 bases). This CDR3 region has 16 residues. CDR1 KGHSH and CDR2 LQKENI come from the germline V gene. CDR3 amino acids: CASSPLGAGTETPLLF. The CDR3 DNA follows: TGTGCCAGCTCACCACTGGGCGCGGGAACCGAGACGCCGCTACTCTTC.

This chain joins TRBV6-1 and TRBJ1-5; no reliable D call. Germline CDR1 MNHNS, CDR2 SASEGT. This CDR3 contains 13 residues. With 7 bases removed from V and 1 base from J, the gap between germline ends came to 8 bases. CDR3 nucleotide sequence: TGTGCCAGCACAGAACGGAGCAATCAGCCCCAGCATTTT. It translates to CASTERSNQPQHF.

This sequence joins TRBV5-1 and TRBJ1-3; no definite D call. CDR3 size: 16 residues. CDR1 is SGHRS, CDR2 YFSETQ, per germline. Deletions cut 1 base from V and 4 bases from J, with 15 bases between. The CDR3: CASSLRAGILGNTIYF. In DNA, the CDR3 is TGCGCCAGCAGCTTGAGGGCAGGAATTTTGGGAAACACCATATATTTT.

The chain combines TRBV9 with TRBJ2-7, with 8 nucleotides matching TRBD2. This CDR3 region has 14 residues. J lost 2 bases, V lost 4 bases, and 5 bases had no gene match. The germline V gene encodes CDR1 SGDLS and CDR2 YYNGEE. The DNA for the CDR3 is TGTGCCAGCAGCACTTTAGCGGGAACCTACGAGCAGTACTTC. Amino acids: CASSTLAGTYEQYF.

This clone was detected only a few times. The chain has TRBV28 and TRBJ1-5; 7 bases map to TRBD1. The germline CDR1 and CDR2 sequences are MDHEN and SYDVKM. The junction had 4 bases not matched to a gene; V was cut back by 7 bases and J by 4 bases. This CDR3 has 13 residues. The CDR3 DNA follows: TGTGCCAGCATCGAACAGGGGAATCAGCCCCAGCATTTT. This encodes CASIEQGNQPQHF.

The chain joins TRBV5-1 to TRBJ1-3; D uncertain. The V and J ends lost 4 bases and 0 bases respectively, with 11 bases between them. Germline lookup yields CDR1 SGHRS and CDR2 YFSETQ. This CDR3 contains 15 residues. As DNA, the CDR3 is TGCGCCAGCAGCCCCGCGGGGAACTCTGGAAACACCATATATTTT. Encoded protein: CASSPAGNSGNTIYF.

This chain uses TRBV10-3 with TRBJ2-2; tentative D call: TRBD1 (6 bases). The CDR3 has 13 amino acids. Looked up from germline, CDR1 is ENHRY and CDR2 is SYGVKD. V lost 8 bases, J lost 3 bases, and 10 bases lay in between. The chain's CDR3 is CAIGRGDTGELFF. The CDR3 DNA reads TGTGCCATCGGCAGGGGCGACACCGGGGAGCTGTTTTTT.

This CDR3 is CASSSSRDYIQYF. The CDR3 DNA follows: TGTGCCAGCAGCTCGAGCCGGGATTACATTCAGTACTTC. V usage is TRBV5-4 and J usage is TRBJ2-4, with a possible D match to TRBD2 (5 bases). This CDR3 spans 13 amino acids. The germline V gene encodes CDR1 SGHNT and CDR2 YYREEE (reference sequence). V was clipped by 3 bases and J by 8 bases, with 12 bases between them.